This T cell receptor (beta chain) was found in a study of radiation and T cells in renal cell carcinoma. Study-level points and caveats: From baseline, blood top tumor clonotypes peaked at 2 weeks post-radiation.

Here immunoSEQ multiplex PCR was the method, and the copy in TCRdb shows in-frame clones only, minus some. The sample contains about 170,000 clones, about 87% of which appear only once. The germline CDR1 and CDR2 sequences are SNHLY and FYNNEI. This CDR3 has 11 amino acids. V lost 6 bases, J lost 8 bases, and 10 bases lay in between. Specified time point: blood 4 weeks post-SBRT, at nephrectomy. Treatment noted: 15 Gy SBRT to primary tumor, nephrectomy 4 weeks later. Nephrectomy followed 15 Gy stereotactic body radiation by 4 weeks. After SBRT, blood was collected at 2 and 4 weeks, plus baseline. The patient's renal cell carcinoma had clear cell pathology. Details on this clone: Its specificity is unknown.

V and J are TRBV2 and TRBJ1-2, with D unresolved. The sequence was obtained from a woman aged 45 to 65 with renal cell carcinoma. This material consisted of blood, taken from a patient whose treatment included radiotherapy and nephrectomy. CDR3 DNA sequence: TGTGCCAGCAGCCCGTTGAGAGGCTACACCTTC. Protein: CASSPLRGYTF.